The rows below give T cell receptor beta chains drawn from one sample of a study of T cells in Graves' hyperthyroidism and ophthalmopathy. TCRdb reanalysed the multiplex PCR reads using MiXCR and keeps one entry per CDR3 protein. The table includes approximately 600,000 distinct CDR3 sequences, 15% to 20% detected once. The sample was blood. The receptors were gathered from a woman aged 25 to 45 with Graves' hyperthyroidism. Each CDR3 is given with its conserved first and last residue. A D gene is named only where the DNA matches it firmly. Size values are once, few and many counts, or a class for expanded clones, and some rows have none.

TRBD1,few,TRBV7-9,TRBJ1-2,CASSLSLGGYGYGYTF,TGTGCCAGCAGCTTAAGTCTAGGGGGCTATGGCTATGGCTACACCTTC
TRBD2,many,TRBV12-3/TRBV12-4,TRBJ2-1,CASSGLAGLEQFF,TGTGCCAGCAGCGGACTAGCGGGACTTGAGCAGTTCTTC
NA,many,TRBV3-1,TRBJ2-3,CASSPSGVTQYF,TGTGCCAGCAGCCCCTCGGGAGTTACGCAGTATTTT
TRBD1,few,TRBV20-1,TRBJ2-7,CSARTGTGDYEQYF,TGCAGTGCGAGAACCGGGACAGGGGATTACGAGCAGTACTTC
TRBD1,many,TRBV6-6,TRBJ1-5,CASSYRLRGFQPQHF,TGTGCCAGCAGTTACCGCCTCAGGGGGTTCCAGCCCCAGCATTTT
NA,many,TRBV20-1,TRBJ2-3,CSASRGMGTDTQYF,TGCAGTGCTAGTCGCGGGATGGGCACAGATACGCAGTATTTT
NA,few,TRBV5-1,TRBJ2-1,CASSWTGRNEQFF,TGCGCCAGCAGCTGGACTGGCAGGAATGAGCAGTTCTTC
NA,many,TRBV20-1,TRBJ2-1,CSASRQRGYNEQFF,TGCAGTGCTAGTAGGCAGAGGGGCTACAATGAGCAGTTCTTC
NA,NA,TRBV3-1,TRBJ2-7,CASSPFGATSYEQYF,TGTGCCAGCAGCCCCTTTGGGGCGACTAGCTACGAGCAGTACTTC
NA,NA,TRBV24-1,TRBJ1-5,CATIARPQHF,TGTGCCACCATAGCCCGGCCCCAGCATTTT
TRBD2,few,TRBV7-9,TRBJ2-7,CASSLASGSIAEQYF,TGTGCCAGCAGCTTAGCTAGCGGGAGTATCGCCGAGCAGTACTTC
TRBD2,NA,TRBV9,TRBJ2-1,CASSVGSGRSHNEQFF,TGTGCCAGCAGCGTAGGTAGCGGGAGATCCCACAATGAGCAGTTCTTC
NA,many,TRBV28,TRBJ2-5,CASRLGSSGAQETQYF,TGTGCCAGCAGGCTAGGATCCTCAGGGGCCCAAGAGACCCAGTACTTC
TRBD2,NA,TRBV19,TRBJ2-1,CASSLGAGKGSNEQFF,TGTGCCAGTAGTTTAGGAGCGGGAAAAGGTTCAAATGAGCAGTTCTTC